This section outlines one TCR beta chain sequence together with its context. Its antigen target is currently unknown. One base away there is no much larger clone; base qualities are not given. These data come from a study of CD8+CD57+ T cells in acquired aplastic anemia (dated by TCRdb to the late 2010s). At the level of the whole study: Extracted DNA from sorted CD4+ and CD8+ cells averaged around 3.3 ug, ranging from roughly 0.17 to 30 ug. Healthy donor samples averaged around 10 million reads for CD4+ and approximately 11 million for CD8+ cells.

General conclusions and limits of the study: Between patients and healthy controls, no significant difference in CD8+ Simpson's diversity was found (P=0.060). Some 31 CD8+ CDR3 sequences were shared between patients and controls but appeared highly expressed in patients and within their immunodominant clones.

The study deep-sequenced TCR repertoires of sorted CD4+ and CD8+ blood T cells from severe aplastic anemia patients and healthy subjects. Ficoll-Paque density gradient centrifugation was used to isolate peripheral blood mononuclear cells. CD4+ and CD8+ T cells were sorted by FACS or magnetic beads before DNA extraction. The germline V gene encodes CDR1 SGHTA and CDR2 FQGNSA. Trimming removed 5 bases from V and 11 bases from J; the gene matches leave 9 bases unexplained. The CDR3, cysteine through phenylalanine, is 14 amino acids long. CDR3 DNA only is kept here, 42 bases in frame from base 1. Genomic DNA served as template for TCR beta VDJ combination and CDR3 sequence profiling. An Illumina HiSeq 2000 was the platform used for TCR repertoire sequencing. In the paper's pipeline: TRBV/TRBJ rearrangement plots, CDR3 size and DJ length profiles, and Simpson's diversity index were used to assess repertoires. The most abundant DNA sequence in the deep sequencing data was defined as the immunodominant clone. CDR3 amino acid sequences were screened for sharing across subjects and were compared with published repertoires and the VDJdb database. TCRdb's own reprocessing of the public reads used fastp at Q25 and MiXCR and kept productive beta chains. Rows matching on CDR3 protein sequence are summarized as one entry with the most common DNA and genes. TCRdb, rather than the study authors, made the V and J calls. Here the sample has a few hundred thousand distinct CDR3 sequences; approximately 70% occur a single time. The ten largest account for 3% to 4.5% of the sample.

Rearrangement joined TRBV7-2 to TRBJ1-6; a stretch of 7 junction bases matches TRBD1. Sequenced: sorted CD4+, CD8+, or CD8+CD57+ T cells (not recorded which) from PBMCs. This clonotype was obtained from a human donor in good health, serving as a control. The CDR3 protein is CASSQDRQPTPLHF. The nucleotides are TGTGCCAGCAGCCAGGACAGGCAACCCACACCCCTCCACTTT.